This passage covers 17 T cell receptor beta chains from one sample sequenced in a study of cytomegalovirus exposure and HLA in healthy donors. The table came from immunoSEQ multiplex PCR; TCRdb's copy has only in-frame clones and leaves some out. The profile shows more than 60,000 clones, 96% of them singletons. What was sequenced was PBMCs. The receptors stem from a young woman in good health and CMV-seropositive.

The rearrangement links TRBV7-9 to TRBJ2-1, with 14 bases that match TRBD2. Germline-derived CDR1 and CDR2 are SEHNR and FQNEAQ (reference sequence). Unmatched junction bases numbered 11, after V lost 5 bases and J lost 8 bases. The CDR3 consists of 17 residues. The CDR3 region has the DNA TGTGCCAGCAGCGCGGGACTAGCGGGAGTTTGGGGCGATGAGCAGTTCTTC. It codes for CASSAGLAGVWGDEQFF.

Written as DNA, the CDR3 is TGTGCCAGCCTTCCTCAGCCCCTAGCGGGGGGCGAGCAGTACTTC. It encodes CASLPQPLAGGEQYF. The V and J genes are TRBV28 and TRBJ2-7; 11 nucleotides align to TRBD2. From germline, CDR1 is MDHEN and CDR2 SYDVKM. V lost 8 bases to trimming and J lost 6 bases; unmatched junction nucleotides: 12. There are 15 residues in the CDR3.

The CDR3 DNA reads as TGTGCCAGCAGTTTGGGACAGTCATTTCAAGAGACCCAGTACTTC. It codes for CASSLGQSFQETQYF. This sequence joins TRBV27 and TRBJ2-5, with 7 nucleotides matching TRBD1. The CDR3 length is 15 residues. Trimming took 3 bases from V and 2 from J; bases not matched to a gene: 6. In germline, CDR1 is MNHEY, CDR2 SMNVEV (reference sequence).

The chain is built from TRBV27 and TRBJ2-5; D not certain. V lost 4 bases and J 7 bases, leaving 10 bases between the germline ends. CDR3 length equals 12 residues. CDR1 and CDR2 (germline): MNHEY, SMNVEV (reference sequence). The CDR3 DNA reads TGTGCCAGCAGTTCATCCCTCGGGACCCAGTACTTC. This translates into CASSSSLGTQYF.

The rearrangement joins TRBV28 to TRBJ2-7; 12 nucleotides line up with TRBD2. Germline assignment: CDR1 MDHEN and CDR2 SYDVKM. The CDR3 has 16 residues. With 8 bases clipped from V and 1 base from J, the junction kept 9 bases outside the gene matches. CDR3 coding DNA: TGTGCCAGCTCTCCGGGACTAGCGGGTGGATCCTACGAGCAGTACTTC. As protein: CASSPGLAGGSYEQYF.

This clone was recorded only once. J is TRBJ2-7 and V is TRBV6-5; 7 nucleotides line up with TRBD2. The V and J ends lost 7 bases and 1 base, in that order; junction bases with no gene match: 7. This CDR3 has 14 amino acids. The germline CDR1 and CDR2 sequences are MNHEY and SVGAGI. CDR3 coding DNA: TGTGCCAGCACCCCTAGCGGCCGTTCCTACGAGCAGTACTTC. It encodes CASTPSGRSYEQYF.

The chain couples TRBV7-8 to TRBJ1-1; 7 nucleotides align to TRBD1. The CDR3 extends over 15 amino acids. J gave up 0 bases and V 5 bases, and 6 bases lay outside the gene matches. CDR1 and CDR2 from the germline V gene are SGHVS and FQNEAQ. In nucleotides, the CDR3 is TGTGCCAGCAGCAAACCGAGGGGGCTGAACACTGAAGCTTTCTTT. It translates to CASSKPRGLNTEAFF.

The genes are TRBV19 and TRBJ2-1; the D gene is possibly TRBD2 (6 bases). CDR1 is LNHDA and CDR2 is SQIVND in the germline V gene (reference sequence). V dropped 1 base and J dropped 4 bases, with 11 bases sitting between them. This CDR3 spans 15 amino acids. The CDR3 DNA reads TGTGCCAGTAGTATAGCTGGGACTCTGTACAATGAGCAGTTCTTC. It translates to CASSIAGTLYNEQFF.

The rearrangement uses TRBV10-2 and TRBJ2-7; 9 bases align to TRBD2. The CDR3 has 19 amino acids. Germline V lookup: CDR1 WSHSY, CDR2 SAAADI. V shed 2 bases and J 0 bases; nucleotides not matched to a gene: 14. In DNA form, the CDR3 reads TGCGCCAGCAGTGAGCCAAACCCTTTTGCGGGAGGGGTCTCCTACGAGCAGTACTTC. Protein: CASSEPNPFAGGVSYEQYF.

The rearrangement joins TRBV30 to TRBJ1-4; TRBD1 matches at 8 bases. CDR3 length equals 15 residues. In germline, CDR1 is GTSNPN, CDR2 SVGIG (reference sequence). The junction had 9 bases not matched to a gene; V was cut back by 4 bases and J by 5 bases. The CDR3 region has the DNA TGTGCCTGGAACAACGCCGGGACAGGAAATGAAAAACTGTTTTTT. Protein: CAWNNAGTGNEKLFF.

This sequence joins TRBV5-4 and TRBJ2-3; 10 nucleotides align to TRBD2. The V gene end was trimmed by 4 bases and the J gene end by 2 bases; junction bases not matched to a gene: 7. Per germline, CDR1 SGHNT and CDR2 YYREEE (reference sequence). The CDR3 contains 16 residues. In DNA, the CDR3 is TGTGCCAGCAGCATAAGCGGGAGGGCGAACACAGATACGCAGTATTTT. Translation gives CASSISGRANTDTQYF.

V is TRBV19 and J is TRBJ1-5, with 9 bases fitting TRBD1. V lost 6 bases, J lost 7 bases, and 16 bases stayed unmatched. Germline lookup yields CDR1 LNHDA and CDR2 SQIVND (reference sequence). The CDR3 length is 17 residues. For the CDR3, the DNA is TGTGCCAGTAGGCTAAGGGACAGGGATATGATAACGCAGCCCCAGCATTTT. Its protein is CASRLRDRDMITQPQHF.

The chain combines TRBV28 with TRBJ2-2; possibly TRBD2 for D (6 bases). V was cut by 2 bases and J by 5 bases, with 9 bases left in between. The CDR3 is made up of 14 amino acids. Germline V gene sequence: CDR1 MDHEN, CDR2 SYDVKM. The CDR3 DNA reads TGTGCCAGCAGTTTAACAGGAGGGACCGGGGAGCTGTTTTTT. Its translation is CASSLTGGTGELFF.

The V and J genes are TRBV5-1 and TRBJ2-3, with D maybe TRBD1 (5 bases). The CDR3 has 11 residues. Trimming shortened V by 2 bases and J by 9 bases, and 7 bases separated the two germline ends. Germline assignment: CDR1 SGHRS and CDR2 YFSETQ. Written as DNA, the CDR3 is TGCGCCAGCAGCTTTCAGGGAACGCAGTATTTT. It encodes CASSFQGTQYF.

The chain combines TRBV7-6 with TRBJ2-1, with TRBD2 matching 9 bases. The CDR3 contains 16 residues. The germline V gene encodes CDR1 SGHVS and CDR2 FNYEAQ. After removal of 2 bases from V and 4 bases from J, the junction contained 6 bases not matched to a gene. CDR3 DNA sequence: TGTGCCAGCAGCTTAAGGGTTGCGGGAGGGTACAATGAGCAGTTCTTC. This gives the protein CASSLRVAGGYNEQFF.

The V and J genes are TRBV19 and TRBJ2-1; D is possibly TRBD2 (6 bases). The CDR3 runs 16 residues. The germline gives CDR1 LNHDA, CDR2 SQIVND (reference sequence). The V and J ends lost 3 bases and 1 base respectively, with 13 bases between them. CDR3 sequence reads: CASSMYSGGSYNEQFF. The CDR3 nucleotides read TGTGCCAGTAGTATGTATAGCGGCGGGTCCTACAATGAGCAGTTCTTC. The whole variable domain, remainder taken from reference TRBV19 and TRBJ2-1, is DGGITQSPKYLFRKEGQNVTLSCEQNLNHDAMYWYRQDPGQGLRLIYYSQIVNDFQKGDIAEGYSVSREKKESFPLTVTSAQKNPTAFYLCASSMYSGGSYNEQFFGPGTRLTVL.

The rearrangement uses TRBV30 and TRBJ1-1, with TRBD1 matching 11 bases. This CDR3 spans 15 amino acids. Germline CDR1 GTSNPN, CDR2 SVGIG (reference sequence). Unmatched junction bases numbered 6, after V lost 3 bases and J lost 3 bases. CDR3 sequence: CAWRARTGGYTEAFF. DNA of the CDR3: TGTGCCTGGAGGGCTAGGACAGGGGGCTACACTGAAGCTTTCTTT.